This T cell receptor (beta chain) was sequenced in a study of T-cell reconstitution after alpha-beta-depleted transplantation in children. During its preparation, the TCRbeta library received unique molecular identifiers. TCRdb processed the PCR reads anew with MiXCR; each CDR3 protein has one entry. The repertoire holds roughly 30,000 distinct CDR3 sequences, with over 6.5% as singletons. V dropped 1 base and J dropped 3 bases, with 18 bases sitting between them. The CDR3 runs to 17 residues. CDR1 and CDR2 (germline): SGDLS, YYNGEE. This clonotype was found many times. What it binds is not known. General study findings and limits: Newly produced T cells mostly provided counts and TCRbeta diversity after one year, as hyperexpanded clones declined. Expanded graft clones, several hundred of them, were reportedly the source of alpha-beta T cells about two months after transplant.

The sample in question was peripheral blood, obtained 60 days after TCRalphabeta/CD19-depleted stem cell transplant. The sequence derives from a child less than two years old who had a stem cell transplant for acute myeloid leukemia, so the T cells may come from the graft donor. The genes are TRBV9 and TRBJ2-3; D is possibly TRBD2 (7 bases). CDR3 amino acids: CASSVRVTGGTTDTQYF. The CDR3 DNA follows: TGTGCCAGCAGCGTACGGGTAACGGGGGGCACGACAGATACGCAGTATTTT. Full variable domain (missing parts from reference TRBV9 and TRBJ2-3): DSGVTQTPKHLITATGQRVTLRCSPRSGDLSVYWYQQSLDQGLQFLIQYYNGEERAKGNILERFSAQQFPDLHSELNLSSLELGDSALYFCASSVRVTGGTTDTQYFGPGTRLTVL.